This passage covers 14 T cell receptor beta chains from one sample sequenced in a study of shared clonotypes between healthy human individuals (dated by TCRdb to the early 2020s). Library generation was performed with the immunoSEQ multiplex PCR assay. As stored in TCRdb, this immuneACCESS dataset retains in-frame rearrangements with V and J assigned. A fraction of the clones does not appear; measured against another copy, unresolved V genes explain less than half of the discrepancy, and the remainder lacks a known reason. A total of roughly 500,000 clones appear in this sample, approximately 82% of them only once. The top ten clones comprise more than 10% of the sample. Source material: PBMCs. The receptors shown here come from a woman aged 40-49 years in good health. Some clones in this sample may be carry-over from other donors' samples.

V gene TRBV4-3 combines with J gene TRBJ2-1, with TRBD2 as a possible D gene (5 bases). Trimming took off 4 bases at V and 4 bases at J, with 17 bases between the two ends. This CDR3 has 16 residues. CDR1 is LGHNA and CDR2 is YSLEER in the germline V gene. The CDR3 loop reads CASSLEGGTLYNEQFF. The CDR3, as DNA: TGCGCCAGCAGCCTCGAGGGCGGCACACTGTACAATGAGCAGTTCTTC.

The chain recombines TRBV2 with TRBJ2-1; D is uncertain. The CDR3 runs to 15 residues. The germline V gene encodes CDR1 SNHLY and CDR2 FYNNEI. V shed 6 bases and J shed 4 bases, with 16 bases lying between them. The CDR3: CASRQRGSVYNEQFF. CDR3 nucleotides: TGTGCCAGCAGGCAACGAGGTTCAGTTTACAATGAGCAGTTCTTC.

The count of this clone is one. The CDR3 sequence: CASRDQANPYYEQYF. The DNA of the CDR3 is TGTGCCAGCAGGGATCAGGCGAACCCCTACTACGAGCAGTACTTC. J is TRBJ2-7 and V is TRBV6-6; D uncertain. The CDR3 extends over 15 amino acids. Germline V gene lookup returns CDR1 MNHNY and CDR2 SVGAGI (reference sequence). The germline V and J ends were trimmed by 6 bases and 3 bases, with 18 bases remaining between them.

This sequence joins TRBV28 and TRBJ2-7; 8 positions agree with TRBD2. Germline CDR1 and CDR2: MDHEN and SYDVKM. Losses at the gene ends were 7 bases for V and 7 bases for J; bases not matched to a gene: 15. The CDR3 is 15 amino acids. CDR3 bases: TGTGCCAGCACCCAATCCGGGGGGGCTATGCGGGAGCAGTACTTC. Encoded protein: CASTQSGGAMREQYF.

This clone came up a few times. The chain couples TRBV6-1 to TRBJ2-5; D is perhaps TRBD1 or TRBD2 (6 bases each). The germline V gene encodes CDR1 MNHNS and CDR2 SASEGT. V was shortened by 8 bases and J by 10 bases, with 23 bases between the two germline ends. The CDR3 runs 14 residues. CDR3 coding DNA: TGTGCCAGCCTGAAGACCCCGGAGGGGGGCGACCAGTACTTC. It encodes CASLKTPEGGDQYF.

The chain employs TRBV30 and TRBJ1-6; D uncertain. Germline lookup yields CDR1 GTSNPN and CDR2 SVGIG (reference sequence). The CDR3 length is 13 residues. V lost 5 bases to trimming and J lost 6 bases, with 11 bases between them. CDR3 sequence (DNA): TGTGCCTGGGCCTCGGAGGGTAATTCACCCCTCCACTTT. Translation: CAWASEGNSPLHF. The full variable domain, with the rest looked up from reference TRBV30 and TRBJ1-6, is SQTIHQWPATLVQPVGSPLSLECTVEGTSNPNLYWYRQAAGRGLQLLFYSVGIGQISSEVPQNLSASRPQDRQFILSSKKLLLSDSGFYLCAWASEGNSPLHFGNGTRLTVT.

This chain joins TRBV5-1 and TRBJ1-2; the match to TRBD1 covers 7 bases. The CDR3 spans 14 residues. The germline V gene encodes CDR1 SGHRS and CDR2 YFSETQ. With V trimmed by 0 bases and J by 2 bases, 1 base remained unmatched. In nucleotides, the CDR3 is TGCGCCAGCAGCTTGGGGGACAGAAACTATGGCTACACCTTC. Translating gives CASSLGDRNYGYTF.

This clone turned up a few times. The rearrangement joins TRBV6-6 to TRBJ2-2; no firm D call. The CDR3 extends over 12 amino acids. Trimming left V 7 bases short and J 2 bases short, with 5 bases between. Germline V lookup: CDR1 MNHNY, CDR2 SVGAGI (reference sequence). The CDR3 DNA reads TGTGCCAGCACCGAAAACACCGGGGAGCTGTTTTTT. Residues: CASTENTGELFF.

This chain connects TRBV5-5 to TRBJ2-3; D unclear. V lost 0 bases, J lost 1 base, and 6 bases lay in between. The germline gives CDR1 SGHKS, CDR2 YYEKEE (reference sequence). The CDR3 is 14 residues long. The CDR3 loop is CASSLGAGTDTQYF. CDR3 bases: TGTGCCAGCAGCTTGGGTGCCGGCACAGATACGCAGTATTTT.

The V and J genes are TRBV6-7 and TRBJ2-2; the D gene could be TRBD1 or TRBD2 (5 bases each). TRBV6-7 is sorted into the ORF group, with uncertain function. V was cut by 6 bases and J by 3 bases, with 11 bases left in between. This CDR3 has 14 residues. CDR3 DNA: TGTGCCAGCAGGTCAGGGACGGACACCGGGGAGCTGTTTTTT. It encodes CASRSGTDTGELFF.

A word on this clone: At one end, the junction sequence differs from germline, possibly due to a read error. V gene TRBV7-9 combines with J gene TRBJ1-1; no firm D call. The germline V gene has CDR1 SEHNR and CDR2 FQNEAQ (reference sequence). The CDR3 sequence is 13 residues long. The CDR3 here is CTSSLETDTEAFF. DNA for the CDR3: TGTACCAGCAGCTTAGAGACGGACACTGAAGCTTTCTTT. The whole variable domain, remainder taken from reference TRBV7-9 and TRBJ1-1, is DTGVSQNPRHKITKRGQNVTFRCDPISEHNRLYWYRQTLGQGPEFLTYFQNEAQLEKSRLLSDRFSAERPKGSFSTLEIQRTEQGDSAMYLCTSSLETDTEAFFGQGTRLTVV.

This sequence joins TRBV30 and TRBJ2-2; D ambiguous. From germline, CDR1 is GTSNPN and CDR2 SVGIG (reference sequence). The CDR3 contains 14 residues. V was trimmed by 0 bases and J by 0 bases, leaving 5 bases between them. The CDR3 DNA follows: TGTGCCTGGAGTGTGGCCGCGAACACCGGGGAGCTGTTTTTT. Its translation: CAWSVAANTGELFF.

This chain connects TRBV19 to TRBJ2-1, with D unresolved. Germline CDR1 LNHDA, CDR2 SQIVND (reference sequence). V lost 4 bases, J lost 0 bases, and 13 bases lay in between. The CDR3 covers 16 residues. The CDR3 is CASSSLEANSYNEQFF. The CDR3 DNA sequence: TGTGCCAGTAGTAGCCTCGAGGCAAACTCCTACAATGAGCAGTTCTTC.

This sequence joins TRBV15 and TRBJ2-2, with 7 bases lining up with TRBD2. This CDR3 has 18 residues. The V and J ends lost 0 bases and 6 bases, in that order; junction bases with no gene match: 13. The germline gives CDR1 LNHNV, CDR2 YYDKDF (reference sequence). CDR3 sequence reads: CATSRDPRGGSGAGELFF. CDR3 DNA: TGTGCCACCAGCAGAGATCCGAGGGGCGGGAGCGGCGCCGGGGAGCTGTTTTTT.